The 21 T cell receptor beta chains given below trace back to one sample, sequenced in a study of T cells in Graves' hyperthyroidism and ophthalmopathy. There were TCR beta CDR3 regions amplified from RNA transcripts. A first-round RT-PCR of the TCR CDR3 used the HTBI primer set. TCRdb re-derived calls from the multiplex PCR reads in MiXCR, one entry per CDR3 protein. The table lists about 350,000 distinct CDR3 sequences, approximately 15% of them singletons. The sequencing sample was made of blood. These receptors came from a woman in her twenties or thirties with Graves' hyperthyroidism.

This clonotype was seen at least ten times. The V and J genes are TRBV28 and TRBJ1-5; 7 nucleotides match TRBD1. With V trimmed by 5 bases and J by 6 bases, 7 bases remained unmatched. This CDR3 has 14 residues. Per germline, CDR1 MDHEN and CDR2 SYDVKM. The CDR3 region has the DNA TGTGCCAGCAGTAAAGACAGGGAGGGTCAGCCCCAGCATTTT. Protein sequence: CASSKDREGQPQHF.

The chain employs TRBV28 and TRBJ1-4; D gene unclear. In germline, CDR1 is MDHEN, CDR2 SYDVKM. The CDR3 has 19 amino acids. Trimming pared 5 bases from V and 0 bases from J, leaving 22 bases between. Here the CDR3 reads CASSRNPRRAAATNEKLFF. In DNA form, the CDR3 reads TGTGCCAGCAGTCGAAACCCTAGGCGGGCAGCTGCAACTAATGAAAAACTGTTTTTT.

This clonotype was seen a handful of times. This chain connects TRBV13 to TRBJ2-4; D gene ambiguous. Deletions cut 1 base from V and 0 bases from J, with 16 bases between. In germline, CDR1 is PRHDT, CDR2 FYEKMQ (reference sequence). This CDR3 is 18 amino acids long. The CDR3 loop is CASSLAPGETLAKNIQYF. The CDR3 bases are TGTGCCAGCAGCTTAGCCCCTGGGGAAACCTTAGCCAAAAACATTCAGTACTTC.

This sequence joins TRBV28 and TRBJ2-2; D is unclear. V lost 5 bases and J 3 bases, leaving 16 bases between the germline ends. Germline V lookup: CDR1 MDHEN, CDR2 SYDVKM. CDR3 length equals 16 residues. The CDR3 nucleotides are TGTGCCAGCAGTACCCCCGGTCAGGCGTACACCGGGGAGCTGTTTTTT. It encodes CASSTPGQAYTGELFF.

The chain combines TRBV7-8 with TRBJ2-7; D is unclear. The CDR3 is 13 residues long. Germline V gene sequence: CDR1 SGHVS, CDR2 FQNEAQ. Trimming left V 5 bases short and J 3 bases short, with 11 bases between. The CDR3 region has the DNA TGTGCCAGCAGCAGAGATGTGGGCTACGAGCAGTACTTC. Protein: CASSRDVGYEQYF. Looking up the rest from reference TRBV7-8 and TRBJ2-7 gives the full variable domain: GAGVSQSPRYKVAKRGQDVALRCDPISGHVSLFWYQQALGQGPEFLTYFQNEAQLDKSGLPSDRFFAERPEGSVSTLKIQRTQQEDSAVYLCASSRDVGYEQYFGPGTRLTVT.

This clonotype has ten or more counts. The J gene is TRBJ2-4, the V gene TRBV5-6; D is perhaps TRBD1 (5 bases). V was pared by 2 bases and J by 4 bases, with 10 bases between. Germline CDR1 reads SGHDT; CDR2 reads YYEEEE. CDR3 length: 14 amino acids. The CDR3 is CASSLGQGKNIQYF. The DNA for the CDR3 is TGTGCCAGCAGCTTAGGGCAGGGAAAAAACATTCAGTACTTC.

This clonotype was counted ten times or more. In nucleotides, the CDR3 is TGTGCCAGCAGTTTGTCGGCCGGGGACAGACCCCCTAACTATGGCTACACCTTC. Protein product: CASSLSAGDRPPNYGYTF. The chain combines TRBV12-3 or TRBV12-4 with TRBJ1-2; 7 positions agree with TRBD1. The V gene end was trimmed by 3 bases and the J gene end by 0 bases; junction bases not matched to a gene: 13. The CDR3 totals 18 residues.

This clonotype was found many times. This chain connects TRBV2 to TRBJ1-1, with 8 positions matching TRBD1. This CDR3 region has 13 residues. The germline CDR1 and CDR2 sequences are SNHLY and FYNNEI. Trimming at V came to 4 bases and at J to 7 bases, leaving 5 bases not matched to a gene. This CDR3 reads CASSVGQGVEAFF. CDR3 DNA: TGTGCCAGCAGTGTCGGACAGGGAGTTGAAGCTTTCTTT.

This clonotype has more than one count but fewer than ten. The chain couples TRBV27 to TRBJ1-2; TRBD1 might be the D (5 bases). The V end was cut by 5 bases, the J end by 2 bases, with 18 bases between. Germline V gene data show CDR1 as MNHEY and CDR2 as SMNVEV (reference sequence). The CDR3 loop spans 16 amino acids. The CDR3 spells CASSPTRDPANYGYTF. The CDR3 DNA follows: TGTGCCAGCAGTCCAACCCGGGACCCAGCCAACTATGGCTACACCTTC.

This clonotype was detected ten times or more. CDR3 sequence: CASSLPGILNTEAFF. The CDR3 DNA sequence: TGTGCCAGTAGTCTTCCCGGGATATTGAACACTGAAGCTTTCTTT. V gene TRBV19 combines with J gene TRBJ1-1; D unclear. Germline CDR1 and CDR2: LNHDA and SQIVND (reference sequence). The CDR3 spans 15 residues. V dropped 5 bases and J dropped 0 bases, with 13 bases sitting between them. The full variable domain, with the rest looked up from reference TRBV19 and TRBJ1-1, is DGGITQSPKYLFRKEGQNVTLSCEQNLNHDAMYWYRQDPGQGLRLIYYSQIVNDFQKGDIAEGYSVSREKKESFPLTVTSAQKNPTAFYLCASSLPGILNTEAFFGQGTRLTVV.

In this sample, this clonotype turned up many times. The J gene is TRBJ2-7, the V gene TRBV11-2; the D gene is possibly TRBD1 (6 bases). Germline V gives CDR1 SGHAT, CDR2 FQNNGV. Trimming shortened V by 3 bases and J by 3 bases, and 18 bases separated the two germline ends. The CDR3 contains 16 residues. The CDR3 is CASSFLTSGQHYEQYF. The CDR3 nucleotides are TGTGCCAGCAGCTTCCTCACGTCGGGACAACACTACGAGCAGTACTTC.

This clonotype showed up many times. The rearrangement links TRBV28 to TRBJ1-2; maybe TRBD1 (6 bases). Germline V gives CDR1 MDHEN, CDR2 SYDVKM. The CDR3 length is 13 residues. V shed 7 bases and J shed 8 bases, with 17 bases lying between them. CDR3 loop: CASMGGHEYGYTF. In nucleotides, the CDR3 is TGTGCCAGCATGGGGGGGCATGAGTACGGCTACACCTTC.

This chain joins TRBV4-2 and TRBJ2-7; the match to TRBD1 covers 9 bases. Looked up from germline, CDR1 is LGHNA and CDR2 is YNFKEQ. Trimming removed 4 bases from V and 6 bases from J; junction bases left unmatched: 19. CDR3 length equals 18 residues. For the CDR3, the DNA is TGTGCCAGCAGCCGATCACAGGGGCCGGGACAGGGAAGCGGCGAGCAGTACTTC. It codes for CASSRSQGPGQGSGEQYF.

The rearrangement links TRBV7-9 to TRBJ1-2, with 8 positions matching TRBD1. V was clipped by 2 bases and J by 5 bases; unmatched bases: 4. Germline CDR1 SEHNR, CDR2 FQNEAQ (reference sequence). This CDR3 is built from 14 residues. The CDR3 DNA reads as TGTGCCAGCAGCTTACCCAGACAGGGGTATGGCTACACCTTC. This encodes CASSLPRQGYGYTF.

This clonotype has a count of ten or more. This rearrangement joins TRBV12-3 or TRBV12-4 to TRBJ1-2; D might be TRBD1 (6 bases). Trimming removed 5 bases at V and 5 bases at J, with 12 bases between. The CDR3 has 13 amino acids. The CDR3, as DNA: TGTGCCAGCAGTCGCAGGGGTGGGTATGGCTACACCTTC. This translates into CASSRRGGYGYTF.

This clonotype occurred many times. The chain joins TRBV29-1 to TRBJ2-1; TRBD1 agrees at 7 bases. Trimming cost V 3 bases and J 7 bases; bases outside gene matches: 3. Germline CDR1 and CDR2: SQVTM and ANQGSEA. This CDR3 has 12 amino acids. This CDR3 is CSVERGPNEQFF. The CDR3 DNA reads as TGCAGCGTTGAGAGGGGGCCGAATGAGCAGTTCTTC.

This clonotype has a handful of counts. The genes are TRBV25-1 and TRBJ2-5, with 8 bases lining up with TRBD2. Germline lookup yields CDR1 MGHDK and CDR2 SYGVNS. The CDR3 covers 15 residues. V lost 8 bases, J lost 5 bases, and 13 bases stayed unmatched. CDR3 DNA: TGTGCCAGCGGCTTTTTGCGGGAGGCGGGGGAGACCCAGTACTTC. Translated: CASGFLREAGETQYF. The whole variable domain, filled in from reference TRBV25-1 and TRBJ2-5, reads EADIYQTPRYLVIGTGKKITLECSQTMGHDKMYWYQQDPGMELHLIHYSYGVNSTEKGDLSSESTVSRIRTEHFPLTLESARPSHTSQYLCASGFLREAGETQYFGPGTRLLVL.

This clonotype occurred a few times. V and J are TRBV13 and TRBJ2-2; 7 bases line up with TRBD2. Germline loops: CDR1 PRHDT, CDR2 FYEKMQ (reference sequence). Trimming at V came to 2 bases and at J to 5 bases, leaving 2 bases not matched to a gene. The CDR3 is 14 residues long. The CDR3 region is CASSLPSGTGELFF. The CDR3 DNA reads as TGTGCCAGCAGCTTACCTAGCGGAACCGGGGAGCTGTTTTTT.

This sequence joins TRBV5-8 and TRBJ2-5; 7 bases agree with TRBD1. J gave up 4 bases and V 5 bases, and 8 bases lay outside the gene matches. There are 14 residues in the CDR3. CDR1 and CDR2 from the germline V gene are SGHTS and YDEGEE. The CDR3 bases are TGTGCCAGCAGAGCTGGACAGGCGGGAGAGACCCAGTACTTC. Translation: CASRAGQAGETQYF. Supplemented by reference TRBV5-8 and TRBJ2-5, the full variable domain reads EAGVTQSPTHLIKTRGQQATLRCSPISGHTSVYWYQQALGLGLQFLLWYDEGEERNRGNFPPRFSGRQFPNYSSELNVNALELEDSALYLCASRAGQAGETQYFGPGTRLLVL.

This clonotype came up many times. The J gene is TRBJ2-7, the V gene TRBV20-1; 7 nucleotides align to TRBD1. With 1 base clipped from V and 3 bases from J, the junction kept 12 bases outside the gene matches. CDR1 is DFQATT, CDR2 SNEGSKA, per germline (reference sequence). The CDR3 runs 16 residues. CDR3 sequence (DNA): TGCAGTGCTAGAGCTGCTAGACAGGGAGTCGGCTACGAGCAGTACTTC. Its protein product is CSARAARQGVGYEQYF.

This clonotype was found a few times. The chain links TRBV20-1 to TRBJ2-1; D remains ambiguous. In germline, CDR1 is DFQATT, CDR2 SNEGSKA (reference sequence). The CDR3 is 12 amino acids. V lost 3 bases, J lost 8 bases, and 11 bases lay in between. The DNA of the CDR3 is TGCAGTGCTAGTGTTACTATGGATGAGCAGTTCTTC. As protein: CSASVTMDEQFF.